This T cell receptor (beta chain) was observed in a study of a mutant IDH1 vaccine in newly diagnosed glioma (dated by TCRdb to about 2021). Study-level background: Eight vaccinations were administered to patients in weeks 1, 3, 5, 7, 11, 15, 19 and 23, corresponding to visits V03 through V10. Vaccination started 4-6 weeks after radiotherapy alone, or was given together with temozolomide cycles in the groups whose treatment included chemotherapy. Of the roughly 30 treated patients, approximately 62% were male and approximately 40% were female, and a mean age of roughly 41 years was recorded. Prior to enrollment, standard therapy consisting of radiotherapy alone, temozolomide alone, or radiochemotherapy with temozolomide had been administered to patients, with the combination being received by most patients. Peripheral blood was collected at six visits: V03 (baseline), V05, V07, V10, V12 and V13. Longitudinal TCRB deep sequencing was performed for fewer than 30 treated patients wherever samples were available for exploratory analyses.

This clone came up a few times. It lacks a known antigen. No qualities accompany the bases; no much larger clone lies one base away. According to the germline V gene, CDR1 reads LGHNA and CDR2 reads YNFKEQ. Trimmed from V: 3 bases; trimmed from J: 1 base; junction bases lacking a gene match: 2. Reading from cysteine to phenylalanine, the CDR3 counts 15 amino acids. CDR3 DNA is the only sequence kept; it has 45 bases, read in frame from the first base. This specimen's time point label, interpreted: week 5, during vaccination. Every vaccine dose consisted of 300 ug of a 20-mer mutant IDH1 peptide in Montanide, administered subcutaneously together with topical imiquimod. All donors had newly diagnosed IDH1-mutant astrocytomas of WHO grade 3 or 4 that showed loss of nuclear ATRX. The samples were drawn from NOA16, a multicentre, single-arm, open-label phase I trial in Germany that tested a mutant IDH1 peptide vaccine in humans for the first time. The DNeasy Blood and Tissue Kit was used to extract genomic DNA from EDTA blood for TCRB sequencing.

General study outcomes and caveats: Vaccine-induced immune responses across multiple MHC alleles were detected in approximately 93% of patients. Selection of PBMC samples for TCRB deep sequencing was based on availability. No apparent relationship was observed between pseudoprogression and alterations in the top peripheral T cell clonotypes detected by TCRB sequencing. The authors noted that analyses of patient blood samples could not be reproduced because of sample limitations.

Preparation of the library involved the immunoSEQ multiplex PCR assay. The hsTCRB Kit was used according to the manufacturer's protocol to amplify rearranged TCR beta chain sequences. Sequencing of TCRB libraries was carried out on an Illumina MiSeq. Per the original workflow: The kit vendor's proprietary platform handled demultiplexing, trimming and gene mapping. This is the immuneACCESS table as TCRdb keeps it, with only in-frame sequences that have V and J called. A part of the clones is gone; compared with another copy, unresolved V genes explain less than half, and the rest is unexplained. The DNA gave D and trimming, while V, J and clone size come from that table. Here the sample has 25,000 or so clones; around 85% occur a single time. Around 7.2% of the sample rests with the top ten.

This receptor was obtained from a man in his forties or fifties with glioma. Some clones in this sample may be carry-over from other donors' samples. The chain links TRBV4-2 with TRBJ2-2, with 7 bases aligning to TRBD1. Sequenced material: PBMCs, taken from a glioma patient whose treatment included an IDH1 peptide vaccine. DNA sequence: TGTGCCAGCAGCCAGTGGACAGGGAACACCGGGGAGCTGTTTTTT. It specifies CASSQWTGNTGELFF.